The 24 T cell receptor beta chains below were found in one sample sequenced in a study of T cells in Graves' hyperthyroidism and ophthalmopathy. The CDR3 regions of TCR beta were amplified from RNA transcripts. TCR CDR3 underwent first-round RT-PCR with the HTBI primer set. TCRdb reanalysed the multiplex PCR reads using MiXCR and keeps one entry per CDR3 protein. The sample has hundreds of thousands of distinct CDR3 sequences, 15% to 18% seen once. The sample taken for sequencing was blood. These TCRs come from a woman under 30 with Graves' hyperthyroidism.

This clonotype has a handful of counts. This sequence may be a read error, since a much larger clone differs from it by one base. The chain recombines TRBV15 with TRBJ1-1; TRBD1 matches 9 bases. This CDR3 spans 15 amino acids. Germline lookup yields CDR1 LNHNV and CDR2 YYDKDF (reference sequence). The V segment lost 1 base and the J segment 4 bases; nucleotides outside the gene matches: 4. The CDR3 loop reads CATSRGDRGSTEAFF. The DNA of the CDR3 is TGTGCCACCAGCAGAGGTGACAGGGGGAGCACTGAAGCTTTCTTT. The whole variable domain, filled in from reference TRBV15 and TRBJ1-1, reads DAMVIQNPRYQVTQFGKPVTLSCSQTLNHNVMYWYQQKSSQAPKLLFHYYDKDFNNEADTPDNFQSRRPNTSFCFLDIRSPGLGDTAMYLCATSRGDRGSTEAFFGQGTRLTVV.

In this sample, this clonotype turned up many times. The genes are TRBV20-1 and TRBJ2-4, with D maybe TRBD2 (5 bases). Trimming took off 1 base at V and 4 bases at J, with 8 bases between the two ends. Germline V gives CDR1 DFQATT, CDR2 SNEGSKA (reference sequence). The CDR3 is 13 amino acids. In DNA, the CDR3 is TGCAGTGCTAGAGCGGGATTTAAAAACATTCAGTACTTC. Protein sequence: CSARAGFKNIQYF.

This clonotype was detected only a few times. CDR3 DNA sequence: TGTGCTAGTGGTCCACGGGCGGGAGATGTGGCCAACGTCCTGACTTTC. The encoded protein is CASGPRAGDVANVLTF. V usage is TRBV12-5 and J usage is TRBJ2-6, with TRBD2 matching over 7 bases. J was trimmed by 6 bases and V by 5 bases; bases with no gene match: 10. CDR1 and CDR2 (germline): LGHNT, FRNRAP. CDR3 size: 16 residues. The full variable domain, rest sourced from reference TRBV12-5 and TRBJ2-6, is DARVTQTPRHKVTEMGQEVTMRCQPILGHNTVFWYRQTMMQGLELLAYFRNRAPLDDSGMPKDRFSAEMPDATLATLKIQPSEPRDSAVYFCASGPRAGDVANVLTFGAGSRLTVL.

Ten or more counts support this clonotype. The chain uses TRBV5-1 and TRBJ2-7, with D possibly matching TRBD2 (6 bases). Germline V gene lookup returns CDR1 SGHRS and CDR2 YFSETQ. V was pared by 4 bases and J by 5 bases, with 19 bases between. The CDR3 consists of 15 residues. The CDR3 reads CASSPGTLLSHEQYF. The CDR3 DNA reads as TGCGCCAGCAGCCCCGGGACTCTCCTATCCCACGAGCAGTACTTC. The full variable domain, its missing parts supplied by reference TRBV5-1 and TRBJ2-7, is KAGVTQTPRYLIKTRGQQVTLSCSPISGHRSVSWYQQTPGQGLQFLFEYFSETQRNKGNFPGRFSGRQFSNSRSEMNVSTLELGDSALYLCASSPGTLLSHEQYFGPGTRLTVT.

In this sample, this clonotype turned up many times. The chain combines TRBV6-1 with TRBJ2-1; maybe TRBD1 (5 bases). The CDR3 contains 13 residues. V lost 8 bases to trimming and J lost 0 bases, with 8 bases between them. Looked up from germline, CDR1 is MNHNS and CDR2 is SASEGT. The CDR3 nucleotides are TGTGCCAGCGGGGCAAACTCCTACAATGAGCAGTTCTTC. This translates into CASGANSYNEQFF.

This clonotype was observed a handful of times. The chain employs TRBV20-1 and TRBJ2-5; D is possibly TRBD1 or TRBD2 (5 bases each). The germline V gene has CDR1 DFQATT and CDR2 SNEGSKA (reference sequence). This CDR3 has 16 residues. Trimming removed 7 bases at V and 1 base at J, with 22 bases between. The CDR3 sequence is CSVKPGGHGGQETQYF. The DNA of the CDR3 is TGCAGTGTAAAACCGGGCGGGCATGGGGGCCAAGAGACCCAGTACTTC.

This clonotype was seen ten or more times. The genes are TRBV5-4 and TRBJ2-3; TRBD2 agrees at 13 bases. Per the germline V gene, CDR1 is SGHNT and CDR2 is YYREEE (reference sequence). The CDR3 is made up of 16 amino acids. V lost 4 bases and J lost 9; bases outside the gene matches: 11. Written as DNA, the CDR3 is TGTGCCAGCAGCCGGGAACTAGCGGGAGGGCCGTTAACGCAGTATTTT. This translates into CASSRELAGGPLTQYF.

This clonotype was picked up many times. The V gene is TRBV5-1, the J gene TRBJ1-2; possibly TRBD1 for D (5 bases). This CDR3 is 14 amino acids long. V was pared by 0 bases and J by 8 bases, with 14 bases between. The germline gives CDR1 SGHRS, CDR2 YFSETQ. This chain's CDR3 is CASSLGREMGGYTF. DNA for the CDR3: TGCGCCAGCAGCTTGGGCAGGGAAATGGGAGGCTACACCTTC.

Only a few counts were recorded for this clonotype. V usage is TRBV6-1 and J usage is TRBJ2-2, with D possibly matching TRBD2 (6 bases). Germline CDR1 is MNHNS and CDR2 is SASEGT. Between the trimmed V and J ends, which lost 5 bases and 2 bases, there was a span of 15 bases. CDR3 length equals 16 residues. The CDR3 region is CASSFNLASNTGELFF. CDR3 nucleotides: TGTGCCAGCAGTTTCAACCTAGCGTCTAACACCGGGGAGCTGTTTTTT.

The chain employs TRBV7-9 and TRBJ1-2, with 7 positions matching TRBD1. The CDR3 totals 14 residues. CDR1 is SEHNR, CDR2 FQNEAQ, per germline (reference sequence). Losses at the gene ends were 3 bases for V and 4 bases for J; bases not matched to a gene: 5. The CDR3 spells CASSFDREGYGYTF. The CDR3 region has the DNA TGTGCCAGCAGCTTTGACAGGGAGGGCTATGGCTACACCTTC.

In this sample, this clonotype turned up many times. The chain employs TRBV10-1 and TRBJ1-1, with 7 bases aligning to TRBD1. The CDR3 runs to 17 residues. The germline V gene encodes CDR1 WNHNN and CDR2 SYGVQD (reference sequence). The ends lost 3 bases at V and 5 bases at J; junction bases unmatched: 15. The CDR3 protein is CASSEKGSGGPGTEAFF. The DNA of the CDR3 is TGCGCCAGCAGTGAAAAGGGGTCAGGGGGTCCGGGGACTGAAGCTTTCTTT.

This clonotype was found many times. This chain uses TRBV6-2 or TRBV6-3 with TRBJ2-7; D unresolved. V was pared by 5 bases and J by 3 bases, with 8 bases between. The CDR3 totals 12 residues. Germline V gene data show CDR1 as MNHEY and CDR2 as SVGEGT. The CDR3 DNA reads TGTGCCAGCAGTCCTCTCAACTACGAGCAGTACTTC. This sequence encodes CASSPLNYEQYF.

The chain carries TRBV10-2 and TRBJ1-1; no clear D gene. The germline V and J ends were trimmed by 10 bases and 4 bases, with 13 bases remaining between them. The length of the CDR3 is 12 residues. Germline-derived CDR1 and CDR2 are WSHSY and SAAADI. The DNA for the CDR3 is TGCGCCACCGGGTCCGAACCCACTGAAGCTTTCTTT. Its protein is CATGSEPTEAFF.

This clonotype was seen repeatedly, ten times or more. The V call is TRBV11-2, the J call TRBJ1-2; TRBD1 agrees at 10 bases. Germline assignment: CDR1 SGHAT and CDR2 FQNNGV. V shed 5 bases and J 6 bases; nucleotides not matched to a gene: 3. This CDR3 spans 13 amino acids. The CDR3 protein is CASSGTGVDGYTF. The CDR3 DNA sequence: TGTGCCAGCAGCGGGACAGGGGTTGATGGCTACACCTTC.

This clonotype was seen a handful of times. This chain links TRBV29-1 with TRBJ1-4; 9 bases match TRBD1. Germline lookup yields CDR1 SQVTM and CDR2 ANQGSEA. V lost 6 bases to trimming and J lost 8 bases; unmatched junction nucleotides: 7. This CDR3 has 13 residues. CDR3 protein: CSVQGASGEKLFF. The CDR3 DNA sequence: TGCAGCGTACAGGGGGCGAGTGGAGAAAAACTGTTTTTT.

This clonotype was observed at least ten times. The chain links TRBV2 to TRBJ2-7, with 10 bases that match TRBD1. With V trimmed by 2 bases and J by 1 base, 14 bases remained unmatched. The CDR3 sequence is 19 residues long. Germline CDR1 reads SNHLY; CDR2 reads FYNNEI. CDR3 coding DNA: TGTGCCAGCAGTGAAAGGCCTTGGACAGGGGGGTACCTATCCTACGAGCAGTACTTC. This encodes CASSERPWTGGYLSYEQYF.

In this sample, this clonotype turned up many times. The CDR3 spells CSVPRGGSYNEQFF. CDR3 coding DNA: TGCAGTGTCCCGAGGGGCGGGAGCTACAATGAGCAGTTCTTC. The chain couples TRBV20-1 to TRBJ2-1; 7 bases are shared with TRBD2. Germline CDR1 is DFQATT and CDR2 is SNEGSKA (reference sequence). J lost 3 bases, V lost 7 bases, and 9 bases had no gene match. The CDR3 length is 14 residues.

This clonotype was observed many times. This rearrangement joins TRBV20-1 to TRBJ1-2; D gene unclear. Germline CDR1 reads DFQATT; CDR2 reads SNEGSKA (reference sequence). This CDR3 is 11 amino acids long. V lost 5 bases, J lost 8 bases, and 12 bases lay in between. In nucleotides, the CDR3 is TGCAGTGCTCCCGACTCGGGGGGCTACACCTTC. It is translated as CSAPDSGGYTF.

This clonotype was counted a few times. Its ends do not fully match the called genes, so a read error is possible. The chain is built from TRBV5-6 and TRBJ2-5, with D possibly TRBD2 on 6 matching bases. Germline CDR1 SGHDT, CDR2 YYEEEE. CDR3 length: 16 residues. CDR3 sequence reads: CAGSLVWRGSEETQYF. In DNA, the CDR3 is TGTGCCGGCAGCTTGGTGTGGCGGGGATCCGAAGAGACCCAGTACTTC.

This clonotype came up many times. The chain links TRBV10-3 to TRBJ2-6; D gene ambiguous. The germline gives CDR1 ENHRY, CDR2 SYGVKD. This CDR3 is built from 14 residues. Trimming stripped 6 bases from V and 4 bases from J, with 10 bases between. The DNA for the CDR3 is TGTGCCATCAGGGAAGGGTACGGGGCCAACGTCCTGACTTTC. Translated, it gives CAIREGYGANVLTF.

V usage is TRBV5-4 and J usage is TRBJ2-7; D uncertain. CDR1 is SGHNT and CDR2 is YYREEE in the germline V gene (reference sequence). The germline V and J ends were trimmed by 6 bases and 7 bases, with 17 bases remaining between them. The CDR3 covers 13 residues. The DNA of the CDR3 is TGTGCCAGCACCGTTGTTGATTCCGGGGAGCAGTACTTC. Its translation: CASTVVDSGEQYF.

Concerning this clonotype itself: Since a much larger clone is just one base distant, this may be a read error. The chain couples TRBV30 to TRBJ1-5; possible D gene TRBD1, 5 bases. This CDR3 is 13 amino acids long. The germline V gene has CDR1 GTSNPN and CDR2 SVGIG (reference sequence). The germline V and J ends were trimmed by 4 bases and 6 bases, with 13 bases remaining between them. This CDR3 reads CAWNRGGSQPQHF. DNA of the CDR3: TGTGCCTGGAACCGGGGGGGAAGTCAGCCCCAGCATTTT.

This clonotype was detected ten times or more. The chain has TRBV14 and TRBJ2-4; TRBD2 matches at 9 bases. CDR3 length equals 16 residues. V was pared by 3 bases and J by 0 bases, with 3 bases of the junction left unmatched. Per germline, CDR1 SGHDN and CDR2 FVKESK. The CDR3 DNA sequence: TGTGCCAGCAGCCATAGAGCGGGAGGAGCCAAAAACATTCAGTACTTC. Its translation: CASSHRAGGAKNIQYF.

This clonotype has a count of ten or more. The rearrangement uses TRBV6-1 and TRBJ1-1; 7 bases are shared with TRBD1. The CDR3 is 15 amino acids. V gave up 5 bases and J gave up 4 bases; unmatched junction bases: 10. The germline gives CDR1 MNHNS, CDR2 SASEGT. The CDR3 loop reads CASSYQGGVGTEAFF. CDR3 DNA: TGTGCCAGCAGTTACCAGGGGGGCGTCGGCACTGAAGCTTTCTTT.